This T cell receptor beta chain was observed in a study of OX40 agonist ivuxolimab in advanced cancers. At the level of the study: Ivuxolimab is a fully human IgG2 antibody that activates OX40 (CD134). Partial responses were achieved by three patients, of whom one had hepatocellular carcinoma and two had cutaneous melanoma. People who had prior anti-PD-1, anti-PD-L1 or anti-CTLA-4 therapy could take part, and roughly 40% had some.

The protocol was immunoSEQ multiplex PCR, while the TCRdb copy is restricted to in-frame clones and leaves out a portion. The sample consists of tens of thousands of clones, around 86% of them appearing once. Germline V lookup: CDR1 SEHNR, CDR2 FQNEAQ (reference sequence). The CDR3 sequence is 18 residues long. V dropped 2 bases and J dropped 5 bases, with 22 bases sitting between them. This clone was picked up a small number of times. Its antigen is unidentified. Whole-study results and caveats: In the 0.1 to 3.0 mg/kg range, CD4+ and CD8+ blood T cells had expanded clonally by week 6.

The rearrangement uses TRBV7-9 and TRBJ1-5, with D perhaps TRBD1 (5 bases). The sequence came from an adult with an advanced solid tumor such as melanoma, head and neck, liver or kidney cancer. The sample here was CD4+ or CD8+ T cells sorted from blood, taken in a trial of the OX40 agonist ivuxolimab. The CDR3 sequence: CASSLSPLRQGSDQPQHF. CDR3 DNA: TGTGCCAGCAGCTTATCTCCGCTCCGGCAGGGAAGCGATCAGCCCCAGCATTTT.